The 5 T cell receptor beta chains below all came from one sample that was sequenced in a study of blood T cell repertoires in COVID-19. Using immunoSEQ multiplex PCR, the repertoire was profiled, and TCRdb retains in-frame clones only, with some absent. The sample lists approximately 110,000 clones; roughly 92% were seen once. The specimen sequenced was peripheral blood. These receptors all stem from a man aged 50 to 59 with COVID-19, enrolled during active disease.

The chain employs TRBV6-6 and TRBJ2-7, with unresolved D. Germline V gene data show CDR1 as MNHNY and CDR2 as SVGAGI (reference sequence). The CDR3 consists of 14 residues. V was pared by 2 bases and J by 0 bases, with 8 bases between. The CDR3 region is CASSYQKSSYEQYF. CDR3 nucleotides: TGTGCCAGCAGTTACCAGAAAAGCTCCTACGAGCAGTACTTC.

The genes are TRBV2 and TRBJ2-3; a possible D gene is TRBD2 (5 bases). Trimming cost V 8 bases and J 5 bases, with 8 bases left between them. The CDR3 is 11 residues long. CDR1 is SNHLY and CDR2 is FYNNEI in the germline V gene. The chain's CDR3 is CASGGIDTQYF. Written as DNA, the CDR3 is TGTGCCAGCGGAGGAATAGATACGCAGTATTTT.

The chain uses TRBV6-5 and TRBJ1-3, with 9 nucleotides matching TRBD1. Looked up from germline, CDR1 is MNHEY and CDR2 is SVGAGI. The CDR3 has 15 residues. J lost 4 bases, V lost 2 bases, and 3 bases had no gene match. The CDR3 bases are TGTGCCAGCAGTTACGGGACAGGGACGGGAAACACCATATATTTT. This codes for CASSYGTGTGNTIYF.

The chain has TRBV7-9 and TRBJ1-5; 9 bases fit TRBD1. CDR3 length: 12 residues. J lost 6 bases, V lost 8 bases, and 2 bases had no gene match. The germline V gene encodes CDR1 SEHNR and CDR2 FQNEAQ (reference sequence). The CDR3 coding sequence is TGTGCCAGCGGGACAGGGAGTCAGCCCCAGCATTTT. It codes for CASGTGSQPQHF.

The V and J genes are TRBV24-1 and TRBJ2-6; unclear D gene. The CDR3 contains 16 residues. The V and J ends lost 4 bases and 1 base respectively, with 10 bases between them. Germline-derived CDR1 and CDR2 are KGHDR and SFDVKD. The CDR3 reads CATSDNSISGANVLTF. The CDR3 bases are TGTGCCACCAGTGACAACTCTATATCTGGGGCCAACGTCCTGACTTTC.